This T cell receptor beta chain was captured by sequencing in a study of lymphopenia after photon versus proton radiotherapy. Study-level findings and limits: Survival link was tested only in deceased patients; proton benefit remains a possibility. Proton therapy kept repertoires fairly stable, unlike photons, which gained effector/memory cells.

A word on this clone: Its antigen is still unknown.

The CDR3 covers 11 residues. CDR1 and CDR2 from the germline V gene are GTSNPN and SVGIG (reference sequence). V lost 5 bases and J 7 bases, leaving 8 bases between the germline ends. The method was immunoSEQ multiplex PCR; TCRdb's version includes in-frame clones alone and lacks a portion of them. Of roughly 40,000 clones listed, about four fifths are singletons. The specimen comprised peripheral blood, sampled from a patient treated with proton-based radiotherapy. The TCR comes from a woman between 65 and 79 years old with pancreatic cancer. The chain recombines TRBV30 with TRBJ2-2; no clear D gene. In nucleotides, the CDR3 is TGTGCCTGGGGCCTTCACGGGGAGCTGTTTTTT. Its translation is CAWGLHGELFF.